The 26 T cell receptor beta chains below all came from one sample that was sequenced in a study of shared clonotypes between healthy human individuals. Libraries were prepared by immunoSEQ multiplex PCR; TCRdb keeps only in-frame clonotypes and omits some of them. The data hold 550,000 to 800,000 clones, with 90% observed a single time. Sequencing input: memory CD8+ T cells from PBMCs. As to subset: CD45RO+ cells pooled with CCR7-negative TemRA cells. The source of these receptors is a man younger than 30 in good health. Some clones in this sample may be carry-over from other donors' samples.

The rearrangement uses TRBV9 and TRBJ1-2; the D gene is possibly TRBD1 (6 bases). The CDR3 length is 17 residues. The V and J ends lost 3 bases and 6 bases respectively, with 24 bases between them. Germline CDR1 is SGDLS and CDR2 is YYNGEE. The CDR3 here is CASSASSGGPPPDGYTF. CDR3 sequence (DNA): TGTGCCAGCAGCGCCTCCTCCGGGGGCCCACCTCCGGATGGCTACACCTTC.

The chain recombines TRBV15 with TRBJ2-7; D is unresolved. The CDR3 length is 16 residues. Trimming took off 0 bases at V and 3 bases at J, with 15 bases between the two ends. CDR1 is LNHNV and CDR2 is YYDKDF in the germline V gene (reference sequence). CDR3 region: CATSRDGAFQVYEQYF. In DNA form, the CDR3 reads TGTGCCACCAGCAGAGATGGTGCGTTCCAGGTCTACGAGCAGTACTTC.

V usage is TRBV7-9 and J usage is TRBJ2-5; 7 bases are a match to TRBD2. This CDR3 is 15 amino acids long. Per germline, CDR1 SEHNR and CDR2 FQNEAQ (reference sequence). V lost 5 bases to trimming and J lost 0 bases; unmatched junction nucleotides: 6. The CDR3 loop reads CASSPGTTYQETQYF. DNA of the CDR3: TGTGCCAGCAGCCCCGGGACTACGTACCAAGAGACCCAGTACTTC. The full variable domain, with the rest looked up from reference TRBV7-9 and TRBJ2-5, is DTGVSQNPRHKITKRGQNVTFRCDPISEHNRLYWYRQTLGQGPEFLTYFQNEAQLEKSRLLSDRFSAERPKGSFSTLEIQRTEQGDSAMYLCASSPGTTYQETQYFGPGTRLLVL.

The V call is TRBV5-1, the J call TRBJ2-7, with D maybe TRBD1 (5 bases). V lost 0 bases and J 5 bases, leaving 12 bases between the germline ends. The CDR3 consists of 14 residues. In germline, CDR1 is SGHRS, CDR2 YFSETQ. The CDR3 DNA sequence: TGCGCCAGCAGCTTGGCTAGGCAGGGTGACGAGCAGTACTTC. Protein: CASSLARQGDEQYF.

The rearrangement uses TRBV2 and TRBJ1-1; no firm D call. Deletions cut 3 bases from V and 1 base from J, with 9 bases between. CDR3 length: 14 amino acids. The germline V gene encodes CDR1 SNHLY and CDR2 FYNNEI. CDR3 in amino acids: CASSDEGENTEAFF. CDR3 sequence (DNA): TGTGCCAGCAGTGACGAGGGAGAGAACACTGAAGCTTTCTTT.

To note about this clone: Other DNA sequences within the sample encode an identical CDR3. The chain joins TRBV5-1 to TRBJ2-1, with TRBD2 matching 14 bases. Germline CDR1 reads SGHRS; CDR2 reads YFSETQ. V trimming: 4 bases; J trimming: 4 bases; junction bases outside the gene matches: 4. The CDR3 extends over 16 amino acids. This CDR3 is CASSPGLAGGYNEQFF. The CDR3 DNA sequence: TGCGCCAGCAGCCCCGGACTAGCGGGAGGATACAATGAGCAGTTCTTC. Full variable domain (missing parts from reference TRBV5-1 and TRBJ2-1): KAGVTQTPRYLIKTRGQQVTLSCSPISGHRSVSWYQQTPGQGLQFLFEYFSETQRNKGNFPGRFSGRQFSNSRSEMNVSTLELGDSALYLCASSPGLAGGYNEQFFGPGTRLTVL.

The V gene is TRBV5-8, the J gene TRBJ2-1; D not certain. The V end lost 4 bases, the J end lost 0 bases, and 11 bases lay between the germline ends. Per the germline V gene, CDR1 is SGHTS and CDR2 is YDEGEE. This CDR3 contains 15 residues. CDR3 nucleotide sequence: TGTGCCAGCAGCCCGCGTCGGAGCTCCTACAATGAGCAGTTCTTC. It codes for CASSPRRSSYNEQFF. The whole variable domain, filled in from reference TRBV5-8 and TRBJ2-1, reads EAGVTQSPTHLIKTRGQQATLRCSPISGHTSVYWYQQALGLGLQFLLWYDEGEERNRGNFPPRFSGRQFPNYSSELNVNALELEDSALYLCASSPRRSSYNEQFFGPGTRLTVL.

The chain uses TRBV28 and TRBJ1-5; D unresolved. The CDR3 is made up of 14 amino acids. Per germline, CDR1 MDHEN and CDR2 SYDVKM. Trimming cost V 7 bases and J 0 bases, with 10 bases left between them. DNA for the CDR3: TGTGCCAGCACCTTATGGGATAGCAATCAGCCCCAGCATTTT. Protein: CASTLWDSNQPQHF.

CDR3 sequence reads: CAISGPKREGPDTQYF. The DNA for the CDR3 is TGTGCCATCTCTGGCCCAAAGCGGGAGGGCCCAGATACGCAGTATTTT. This rearrangement joins TRBV7-9 to TRBJ2-3; TRBD2 aligns across 10 bases. CDR1 is SEHNR, CDR2 FQNEAQ, per germline (reference sequence). V lost 10 bases, J lost 4 bases, and 14 bases stayed unmatched. The CDR3 totals 16 residues.

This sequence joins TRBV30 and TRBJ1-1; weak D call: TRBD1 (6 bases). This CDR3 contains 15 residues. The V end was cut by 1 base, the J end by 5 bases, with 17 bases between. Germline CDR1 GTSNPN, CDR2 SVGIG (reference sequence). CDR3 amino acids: CAWSGGRGRGTEAFF. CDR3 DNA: TGTGCCTGGAGTGGCGGAAGGGGGAGAGGGACTGAAGCTTTCTTT.

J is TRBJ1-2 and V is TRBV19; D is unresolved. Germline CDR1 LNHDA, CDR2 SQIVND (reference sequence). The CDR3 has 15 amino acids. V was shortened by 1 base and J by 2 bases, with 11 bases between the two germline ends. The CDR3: CASSIGGRLNYGYTF. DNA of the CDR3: TGTGCCAGTAGTATAGGTGGAAGACTAAACTATGGCTACACCTTC.

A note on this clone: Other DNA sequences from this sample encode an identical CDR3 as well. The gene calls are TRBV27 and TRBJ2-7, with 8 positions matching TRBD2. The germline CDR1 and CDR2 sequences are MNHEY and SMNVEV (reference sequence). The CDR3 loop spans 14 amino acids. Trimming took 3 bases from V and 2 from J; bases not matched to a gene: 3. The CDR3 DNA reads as TGTGCCAGCAGTTTGCGGGGGGTTGCCTACGAGCAGTACTTC. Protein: CASSLRGVAYEQYF.

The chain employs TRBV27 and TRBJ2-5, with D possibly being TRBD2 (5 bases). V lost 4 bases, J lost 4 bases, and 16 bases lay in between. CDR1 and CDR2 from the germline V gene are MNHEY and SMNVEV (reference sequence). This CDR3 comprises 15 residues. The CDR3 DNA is TGTGCCAGCAGTTCACAACTAGGTTTCGGAGAGACCCAGTACTTC. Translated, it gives CASSSQLGFGETQYF.

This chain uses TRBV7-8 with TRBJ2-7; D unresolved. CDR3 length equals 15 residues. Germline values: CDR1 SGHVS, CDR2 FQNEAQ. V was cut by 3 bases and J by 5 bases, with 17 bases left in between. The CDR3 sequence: CASSFGTASYHEQYF. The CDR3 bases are TGTGCCAGCAGCTTTGGCACGGCATCCTACCACGAGCAGTACTTC.

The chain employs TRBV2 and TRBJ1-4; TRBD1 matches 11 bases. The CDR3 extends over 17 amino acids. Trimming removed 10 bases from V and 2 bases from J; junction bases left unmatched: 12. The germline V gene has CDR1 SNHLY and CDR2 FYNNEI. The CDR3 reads CATILGTGGPTNEKLFF. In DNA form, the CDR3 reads TGTGCCACCATCCTCGGGACAGGGGGTCCCACTAATGAAAAACTGTTTTTT.

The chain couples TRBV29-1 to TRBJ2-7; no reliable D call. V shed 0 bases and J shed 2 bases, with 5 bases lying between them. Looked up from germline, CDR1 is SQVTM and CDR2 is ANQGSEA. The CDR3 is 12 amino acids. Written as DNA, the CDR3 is TGCAGCGTTGAAGACGCGGCCTACGAGCAGTACTTC. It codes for CSVEDAAYEQYF.

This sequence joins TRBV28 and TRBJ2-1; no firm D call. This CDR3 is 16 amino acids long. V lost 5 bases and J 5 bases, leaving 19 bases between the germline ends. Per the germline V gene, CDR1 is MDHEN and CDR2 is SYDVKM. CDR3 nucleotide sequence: TGTGCCAGCAGTATCCCCTCGCCCTCCTTGCACAATGAGCAGTTCTTC. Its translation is CASSIPSPSLHNEQFF.

CDR3 DNA: TGCAGCGTACCGCCTGTACCGCAGTATTTT. Translating it yields CSVPPVPQYF. This chain links TRBV29-1 with TRBJ2-3; unclear D gene. The germline CDR1 and CDR2 sequences are SQVTM and ANQGSEA. V was pared by 6 bases and J by 10 bases, with 11 bases between. The CDR3 loop spans 10 amino acids.

CDR3: CASISNTEAFF. The DNA of the CDR3 is TGTGCCAGCATCTCGAACACTGAAGCTTTCTTT. The J gene is TRBJ1-1, the V gene TRBV28; D gene unclear. The CDR3 spans 11 residues. Germline V lookup: CDR1 MDHEN, CDR2 SYDVKM. V was trimmed by 7 bases and J by 1 base, leaving 4 bases between them. The full variable domain, in which reference TRBV28 and TRBJ1-1 provide the parts outside the CDR3, is DVKVTQSSRYLVKRTGEKVFLECVQDMDHENMFWYRQDPGLGLRLIYFSYDVKMKEKGDIPEGYSVSREKKERFSLILESASTNQTSMYLCASISNTEAFFGQGTRLTVV.

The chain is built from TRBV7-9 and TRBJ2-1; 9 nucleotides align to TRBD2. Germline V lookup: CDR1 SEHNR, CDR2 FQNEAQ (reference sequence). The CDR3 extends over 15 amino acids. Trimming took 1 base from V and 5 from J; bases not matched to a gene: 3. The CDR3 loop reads CASSLVTSGDNEQFF. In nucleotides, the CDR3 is TGTGCCAGCAGCTTAGTGACTAGCGGAGACAATGAGCAGTTCTTC.

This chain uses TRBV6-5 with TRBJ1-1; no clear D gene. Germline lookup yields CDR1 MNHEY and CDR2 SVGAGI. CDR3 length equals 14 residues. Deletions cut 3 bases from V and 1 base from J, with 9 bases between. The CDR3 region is CASSYRATNTEAFF. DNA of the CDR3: TGTGCCAGCAGTTATAGGGCTACGAACACTGAAGCTTTCTTT.

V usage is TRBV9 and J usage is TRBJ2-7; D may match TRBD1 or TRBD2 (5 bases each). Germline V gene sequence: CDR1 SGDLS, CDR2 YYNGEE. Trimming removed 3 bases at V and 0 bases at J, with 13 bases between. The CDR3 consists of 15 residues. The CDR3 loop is CASSAGPNHSYEQYF. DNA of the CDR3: TGTGCCAGCAGCGCGGGACCTAATCACTCCTACGAGCAGTACTTC.

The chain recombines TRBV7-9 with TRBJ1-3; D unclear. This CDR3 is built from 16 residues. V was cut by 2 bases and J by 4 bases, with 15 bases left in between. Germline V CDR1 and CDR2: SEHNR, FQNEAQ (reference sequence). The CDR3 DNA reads TGTGCCAGCAGCTTATTACGGGGATCGGAAGGAAACACCATATATTTT. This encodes CASSLLRGSEGNTIYF.

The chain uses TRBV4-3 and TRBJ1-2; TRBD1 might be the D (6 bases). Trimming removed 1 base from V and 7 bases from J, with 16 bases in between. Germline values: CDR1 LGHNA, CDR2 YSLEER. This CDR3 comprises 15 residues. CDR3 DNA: TGCGCCAGCAGCCAAGGCCCGGGGGCGCAGGGTGGCTACACCTTC. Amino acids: CASSQGPGAQGGYTF.

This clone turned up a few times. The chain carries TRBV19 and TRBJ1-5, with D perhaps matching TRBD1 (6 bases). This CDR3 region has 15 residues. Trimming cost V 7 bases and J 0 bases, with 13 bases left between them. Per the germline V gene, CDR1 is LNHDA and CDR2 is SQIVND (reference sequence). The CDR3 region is CASTTDRYSNQPQHF. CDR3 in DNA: TGTGCCAGTACCACGGACAGATATAGCAATCAGCCCCAGCATTTT.

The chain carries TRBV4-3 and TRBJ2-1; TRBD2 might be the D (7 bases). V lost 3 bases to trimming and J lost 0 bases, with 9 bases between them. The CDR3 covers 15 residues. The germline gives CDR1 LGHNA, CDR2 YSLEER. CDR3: CASSQGGGSYNEQFF. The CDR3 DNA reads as TGCGCCAGCAGCCAGGGAGGGGGCTCCTACAATGAGCAGTTCTTC.